The entry that follows covers one T cell receptor (beta chain) sequence. The antigen is unknown. An end of the junction does not agree with germline; a read error may underlie this. The source of the sample is a study of tumor-infiltrating lymphocytes in primary liver carcinoma. Study as a whole: Regardless of tissue type, samples showed similar yields of roughly 3.65 to 8 million productive TCRbeta reads. Points from the study as a whole: Paired tumor-adjacent and tumor-blood samples overlapped less than tumor region pairs did. Tumor top-250-clone fraction significantly exceeded that of blood (p = 0.039).

cDNA specific to TCR beta was made from about 0.45 ug of total RNA, with a constant-region primer employed for priming. It was through three nested multiplex PCR rounds of slightly modified ARM-PCR that TCR beta libraries arose. TCRdb redid the calling of the multiplex PCR reads with MiXCR, one entry per CDR3 protein. The top ten hold 18% of the sample, which has fewer than 250,000 distinct CDR3 sequences, around four fifths seen once. Unsorted bulk tissue (roughly 19-31 mg) underwent RNA and DNA co-extraction. Sampling was performed at five separate regions of each tumor. The source of this sequence is a middle-aged man with primary liver carcinoma and hepatitis B virus infection. Sequencing was performed on tumor tissue from primary liver carcinoma.

CDR3 amino acids: CSVVGHINQPQNF. In nucleotides, the CDR3 is TGCAGTGTTGTCGGACATATCAATCAGCCCCAGAATTTT. The chain is built from TRBV29-1 and TRBJ1-5, with D possibly being TRBD1 (5 bases). This CDR3 is 13 amino acids long. In germline, CDR1 is SQVTM, CDR2 ANQGSEA.